The 23 T cell receptor beta chains below come from one sample, sequenced in a study of early T cells in non-severe SARS-CoV-2 infection (TCRdb year 2021). Libraries were made using 5' RACE. Sequencing was performed on a NextSeq 500. TCRdb ran its own pipeline on the public reads, namely fastp trimming at Q25 and MiXCR clone calling, and kept in-frame beta chains. CDR3 protein duplicates are merged, each entry listing the most common genes and DNA. This sample holds some 52,000 distinct CDR3 sequences; 8% were observed only once. The ten largest clones capture over 8% of the sample. Sequencing input: whole blood. The receptors were gathered from an adult who was a healthcare worker with PCR-confirmed SARS-CoV-2 infection or an uninfected control (not recorded which).

This clonotype was observed a handful of times. J is TRBJ1-2 and V is TRBV6-6; D is unresolved. This CDR3 is 15 amino acids long. Trimming removed 0 bases at V and 5 bases at J, with 13 bases between. The germline gives CDR1 MNHNY, CDR2 SVGAGI (reference sequence). The CDR3: CASSYSREIRYGYTF. The CDR3 DNA reads TGTGCCAGCAGTTACTCGAGGGAGATACGGTATGGCTACACCTTC.

This clonotype turned up a few times. The V call is TRBV13, the J call TRBJ2-7, with a tentative D call TRBD1 (5 bases). The V and J ends lost 0 bases and 1 base respectively, with 7 bases between them. The CDR3 loop spans 14 amino acids. The germline gives CDR1 PRHDT, CDR2 FYEKMQ (reference sequence). The chain's CDR3 is CASSLGRVSYEQYF. The DNA for the CDR3 is TGTGCCAGCAGCTTAGGCAGGGTGTCCTACGAGCAGTACTTC.

This clonotype was observed at least ten times. The CDR3 coding sequence is TGTGCCAGCAGTGTCAGGGGGCCGAGCTCCTACAATGAGCAGTTCTTC. Amino acids: CASSVRGPSSYNEQFF. The J gene is TRBJ2-1, the V gene TRBV27, with 8 bases aligning to TRBD1. The CDR3 is 16 residues long. From germline, CDR1 is MNHEY and CDR2 SMNVEV (reference sequence). The V and J ends lost 5 bases and 0 bases, in that order; junction bases with no gene match: 6.

The sample holds a few counts of this clonotype. The chain carries TRBV19 and TRBJ2-7; D gene unclear. This CDR3 region has 12 residues. Germline assignment: CDR1 LNHDA and CDR2 SQIVND (reference sequence). Trimming cost V 8 bases and J 1 base, with 9 bases left between them. CDR3 in DNA: TGTGCCAGTGGACCGCGTTCCTACGAGCAGTACTTC. This encodes CASGPRSYEQYF.

The chain is built from TRBV20-1 and TRBJ2-1, with TRBD2 matching 7 bases. Per the germline V gene, CDR1 is DFQATT and CDR2 is SNEGSKA (reference sequence). The ends lost 6 bases at V and 8 bases at J; junction bases unmatched: 25. The CDR3 length is 18 residues. The CDR3 bases are TGCAGTGCAATAGATTTAGCCTCGGGGGGACTGTCTAAGGATGAGCAGTTCTTC. Translated: CSAIDLASGGLSKDEQFF.

The chain has TRBV24-1 and TRBJ2-7; D is tentatively TRBD1 or TRBD2 (6 bases each). Germline-derived CDR1 and CDR2 are KGHDR and SFDVKD. V lost 9 bases, J lost 12 bases, and 20 bases lay in between. This CDR3 is built from 12 residues. CDR3 sequence reads: CATVEGGGPPYF. The CDR3 region has the DNA TGTGCCACCGTCGAGGGGGGCGGACCCCCGTACTTC.

This clonotype was seen ten or more times. The chain combines TRBV4-3 with TRBJ2-7; perhaps TRBD2 as D (5 bases). CDR3 length: 15 residues. Germline V gene sequence: CDR1 LGHNA, CDR2 YSLEER. V gave up 0 bases and J gave up 2 bases, with 11 bases separating them. The CDR3 nucleotides read TGCGCCAGCAGCCAAGATCGTAGAGGGCCCTACGAGCAGTACTTC. Translated, it gives CASSQDRRGPYEQYF.

This clonotype was recorded at least ten times. The junction does not match germline at one end; this may be a read error. The rearrangement uses TRBV5-1 and TRBJ1-1, with D maybe TRBD1 (6 bases). CDR1 is SGHRS and CDR2 is YFSETQ in the germline V gene. This CDR3 spans 14 amino acids. The CDR3 DNA follows: TGCGCCAGCATCTTGGGGGACATGAACACTGAAGCTTTCTTT. This translates into CASILGDMNTEAFF.

This clonotype was counted only a few times. The gene calls are TRBV14 and TRBJ1-1; D not certain. V was cut by 1 base and J by 10 bases, with 4 bases left in between. Per germline, CDR1 SGHDN and CDR2 FVKESK. This CDR3 region has 10 residues. CDR3 region: CASSQGIAFF. The CDR3 coding sequence is TGTGCCAGCAGCCAAGGCATAGCTTTCTTT.

J is TRBJ1-5 and V is TRBV6-2 or TRBV6-3, with D uncertain. Germline CDR1 is MNHEY and CDR2 is SVGEGT. CDR3 length: 14 residues. V lost 7 bases and J 5 bases, leaving 15 bases between the germline ends. CDR3 DNA: TGTGCCAGCACCCCGGCCCCCTCCCATCAGCCCCAGCATTTT. Translation: CASTPAPSHQPQHF.

This clonotype appeared a few times. The rearrangement uses TRBV4-2 and TRBJ1-2; the D is unclear. Germline CDR1 LGHNA, CDR2 YNFKEQ. There are 15 residues in the CDR3. V gave up 2 bases and J gave up 2 bases, with 12 bases separating them. The CDR3 protein is CASSQYAQNNYGYTF. The DNA for the CDR3 is TGTGCCAGCAGCCAATATGCACAAAACAACTATGGCTACACCTTC.

This chain links TRBV12-3 or TRBV12-4 with TRBJ1-2; 7 positions agree with TRBD1. Trimming at V came to 10 bases and at J to 4 bases, leaving 15 bases not matched to a gene. There are 15 residues in the CDR3. The CDR3 reads CANTRNPTGAYGYTF. The CDR3 DNA reads as TGTGCCAACACACGGAACCCCACAGGGGCCTATGGCTACACCTTC.

This clonotype was counted a few times. The chain joins TRBV11-2 to TRBJ2-2; D remains ambiguous. Germline CDR1 SGHAT, CDR2 FQNNGV. The V gene lost 3 bases and the J gene lost 3 bases, with 2 bases spanning the gap. The CDR3 runs 12 residues. The CDR3: CASSFHTGELFF. As DNA, the CDR3 is TGTGCCAGCAGCTTCCACACCGGGGAGCTGTTTTTT.

There are a few counts of this clonotype. The V and J genes are TRBV20-1 and TRBJ2-7, with TRBD1 matching 9 bases. The CDR3 runs 13 residues. Looked up from germline, CDR1 is DFQATT and CDR2 is SNEGSKA (reference sequence). The junction had 7 bases not matched to a gene; V was cut back by 7 bases and J by 3 bases. CDR3 in DNA: TGCAGTGTTCCGGGACAGGGCCACTACGAGCAGTACTTC. Amino acids: CSVPGQGHYEQYF.

This clonotype appeared a few times. The V call is TRBV6-2 or TRBV6-3, the J call TRBJ2-2; D ambiguous. The CDR3 covers 13 residues. V lost 3 bases to trimming and J lost 7 bases, with 9 bases between them. Germline loops: CDR1 MNHEY, CDR2 SVGEGT. CDR3 in amino acids: CASSYSDGGELFF. CDR3 sequence (DNA): TGTGCCAGCAGTTATTCGGACGGCGGGGAGCTGTTTTTT.

The sample holds many counts of this clonotype. The CDR3 nucleotides read TGTGCCAGCAGCTTAGTCGGGACGAATGGCTACACCTTC. As protein: CASSLVGTNGYTF. This rearrangement joins TRBV7-9 to TRBJ1-2; TRBD1 is a possible D gene (5 bases). The CDR3 runs 13 residues. Trimming removed 1 base at V and 6 bases at J, with 9 bases between. Germline CDR1 SEHNR, CDR2 FQNEAQ (reference sequence).

In this sample, this clonotype turned up many times. The rearrangement joins TRBV5-1 to TRBJ1-1; possibly TRBD1 for D (5 bases). The CDR3 totals 17 residues. The V and J ends lost 0 bases and 0 bases respectively, with 15 bases between them. CDR1 is SGHRS and CDR2 is YFSETQ in the germline V gene. CDR3 sequence (DNA): TGCGCCAGCAGCTTGGCCATGAGGGGACTCATGAACACTGAAGCTTTCTTT. The encoded protein is CASSLAMRGLMNTEAFF.

This clonotype was observed many times. J is TRBJ2-4 and V is TRBV5-1, with D unresolved. V gave up 2 bases and J gave up 6 bases, with 9 bases separating them. The germline V gene has CDR1 SGHRS and CDR2 YFSETQ. The CDR3 is 13 residues long. CDR3 coding DNA: TGCGCCAGCAGCTTAGAGCCCTTAAACATTCAGTACTTC. This encodes CASSLEPLNIQYF.

This clonotype has a handful of counts. The chain employs TRBV7-2 and TRBJ1-3; no reliable D call. Per the germline V gene, CDR1 is SGHTA and CDR2 is FQGNSA. The CDR3 has 12 residues. V gave up 8 bases and J gave up 3 bases, with 8 bases separating them. As DNA, the CDR3 is TGTGCCAGCGGTGTGGATGGAAACACCATATATTTT. This sequence encodes CASGVDGNTIYF.

This clonotype was seen a handful of times. The rearrangement joins TRBV29-1 to TRBJ1-2, with 8 bases identical to TRBD1. Looked up from germline, CDR1 is SQVTM and CDR2 is ANQGSEA. The CDR3 is 14 amino acids. Losses at the gene ends were 3 bases for V and 3 bases for J; bases not matched to a gene: 6. DNA of the CDR3: TGCAGCGTTGAGGCGACAGGGGATGACTATGGCTACACCTTC. Its protein is CSVEATGDDYGYTF.

The chain is built from TRBV21-1 and TRBJ1-2. TRBV21-1 is a documented pseudogene. CDR3 size: 15 residues. CDR3 region: CASSKRPTQAGGYTF. In DNA, the CDR3 is TGTGCCAGCAGCAAAAGGCCGACCCAGGCGGGAGGCTACACCTTC.

This clonotype was seen only a few times. The chain joins TRBV7-3 to TRBJ1-6; D ambiguous. The CDR3 loop spans 17 amino acids. V was cut by 2 bases and J by 1 base, with 12 bases left in between. Germline lookup yields CDR1 SGHTA and CDR2 FQGTGA. The CDR3 loop is CASSLYGSGSYNSPLHF. As DNA, the CDR3 is TGTGCCAGCAGCTTATATGGTTCGGGATCCTATAATTCACCCCTCCACTTT.

The table lists this clonotype with a few counts. The rearrangement joins TRBV7-9 to TRBJ2-1, with a tentative D call TRBD1 (5 bases). The CDR3 sequence is 15 residues long. The V gene's germline CDR1 is SEHNR and CDR2 FQNEAQ (reference sequence). V was trimmed by 1 base and J by 3 bases, leaving 10 bases between them. The CDR3 nucleotides are TGTGCCAGCAGCTTAGTCGGCAGGGACTACAATGAGCAGTTCTTC. Amino acids: CASSLVGRDYNEQFF.